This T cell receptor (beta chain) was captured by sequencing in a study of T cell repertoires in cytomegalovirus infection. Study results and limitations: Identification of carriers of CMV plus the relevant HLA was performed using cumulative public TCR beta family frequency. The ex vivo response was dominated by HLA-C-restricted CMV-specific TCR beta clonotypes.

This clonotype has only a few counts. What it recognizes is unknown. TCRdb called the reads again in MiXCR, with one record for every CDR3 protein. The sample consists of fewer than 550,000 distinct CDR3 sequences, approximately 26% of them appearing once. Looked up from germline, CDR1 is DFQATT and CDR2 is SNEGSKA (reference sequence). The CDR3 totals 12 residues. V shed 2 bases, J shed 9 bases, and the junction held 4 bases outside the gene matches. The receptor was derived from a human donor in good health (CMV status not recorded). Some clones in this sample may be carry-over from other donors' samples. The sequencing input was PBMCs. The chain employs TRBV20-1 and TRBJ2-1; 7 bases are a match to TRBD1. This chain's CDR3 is CSARLAGGEQFF. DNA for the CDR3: TGCAGTGCTAGACTCGCAGGGGGTGAGCAGTTCTTC.